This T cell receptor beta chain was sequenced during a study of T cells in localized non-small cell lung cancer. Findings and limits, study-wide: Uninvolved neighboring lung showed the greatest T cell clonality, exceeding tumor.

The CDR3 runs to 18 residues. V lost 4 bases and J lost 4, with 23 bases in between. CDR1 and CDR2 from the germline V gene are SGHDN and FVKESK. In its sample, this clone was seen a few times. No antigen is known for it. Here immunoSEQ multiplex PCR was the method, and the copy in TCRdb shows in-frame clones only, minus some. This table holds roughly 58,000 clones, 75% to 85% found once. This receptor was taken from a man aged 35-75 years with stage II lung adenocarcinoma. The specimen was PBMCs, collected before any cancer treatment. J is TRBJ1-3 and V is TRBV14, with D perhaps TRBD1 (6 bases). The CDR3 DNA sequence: TGTGCCAGCAGCCTGCGGCAGGACAGTTTCGGATCCGGAAACACCATATATTTT. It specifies CASSLRQDSFGSGNTIYF.